The subject of this entry is one TCR beta chain. Other DNA sequences from this sample encode an identical CDR3 as well. V was cut by 10 bases and J by 6 bases, with 16 bases left in between. CDR3 length: 14 residues. The germline gives CDR1 SGHTA, CDR2 FQGNSA. The entry originates in a study of circulating and synovial CD4+ cells in juvenile arthritis. This table comes from immunoSEQ multiplex PCR, and its TCRdb copy is limited to in-frame clones, with some not included. The sample contains 32,000 or so clones, about 95% of which appear only once. The sequenced sample was CD4+ T cells from blood. The chain couples TRBV7-2 to TRBJ1-6; D uncertain. The origin of this receptor is a human donor with juvenile idiopathic arthritis. This CDR3 reads CATHNAVANSPLHF. The DNA for the CDR3 is TGTGCCACCCACAACGCGGTTGCTAATTCACCCCTCCACTTT.